One and the same sample provided the 22 T cell receptor beta chains below, sequenced in a study of siplizumab effects on memory and regulatory T cells (dated by TCRdb to between 2019 and 2020). The library was generated by the immunoSEQ multiplex PCR assay. TCRdb took this table from immuneACCESS and kept in-frame rearrangements with V and J called. Such tables lack part of the clones; where checked against another copy, unresolved V genes explain under half of the gap, and the rest is unexplained. This sample lists some 73,000 clones; roughly 93% were detected once. The ten top clones hold 5% of the sample. Input material: CD8+ T cells sorted from blood. These receptors were taken from a human donor in good health.

The rearrangement links TRBV10-3 to TRBJ1-1, with D uncertain. The V gene lost 2 bases and the J gene lost 1 base, with 8 bases spanning the gap. This CDR3 is built from 14 residues. Germline V gene lookup returns CDR1 ENHRY and CDR2 SYGVKD. The CDR3 loop is CAISEGSENTEAFF. The CDR3 DNA follows: TGTGCCATCAGTGAGGGGTCAGAGAACACTGAAGCTTTCTTT.

The V call is TRBV7-6, the J call TRBJ2-5; D is unresolved. The CDR3 is 13 amino acids. CDR1 is SGHVS, CDR2 FNYEAQ, per germline. V was cut by 2 bases and J by 5 bases, with 9 bases left in between. The CDR3 protein is CASSLTNSETQYF. CDR3 coding DNA: TGTGCCAGCAGCTTAACAAATTCTGAGACCCAGTACTTC.

This clone was seen just once. The chain employs TRBV2 and TRBJ1-2, with a possible D match to TRBD1 (6 bases). CDR3 length: 13 residues. Trimming pared 7 bases from V and 7 bases from J, leaving 16 bases between. Germline lookup yields CDR1 SNHLY and CDR2 FYNNEI. The CDR3 DNA reads as TGTGCCAGCACTGAGATACAGGGTTTTGGCTACACCTTC. Protein sequence: CASTEIQGFGYTF.

This chain uses TRBV11-2 with TRBJ1-1; D is ambiguous. The length of the CDR3 is 14 residues. Trimming cost V 1 base and J 3 bases, with 9 bases left between them. Per the germline V gene, CDR1 is SGHAT and CDR2 is FQNNGV. CDR3 DNA: TGTGCCAGCAGCTTAGGCGGCAGTGACACTGAAGCTTTCTTT. It codes for CASSLGGSDTEAFF.

The chain has TRBV6-5 and TRBJ2-3, with 8 bases identical to TRBD2. V lost 3 bases, J lost 6 bases, and 11 bases stayed unmatched. There are 16 residues in the CDR3. CDR1 MNHEY and CDR2 SVGAGI come from the germline V gene. CDR3 region: CASSYSSSGSGDTQYF. The CDR3 DNA reads TGTGCCAGCAGTTATTCCTCTAGCGGGTCCGGGGATACGCAGTATTTT.

This clone is a singleton in its sample. The chain recombines TRBV7-9 with TRBJ1-1; D is undetermined. The V end was cut by 1 base, the J end by 6 bases, with 6 bases between. Germline V lookup: CDR1 SEHNR, CDR2 FQNEAQ (reference sequence). The CDR3 has 12 residues. CDR3: CASSLETPEAFF. DNA of the CDR3: TGTGCCAGCAGCTTAGAAACACCTGAAGCTTTCTTT. The whole variable domain, remainder taken from reference TRBV7-9 and TRBJ1-1, is DTGVSQNPRHKITKRGQNVTFRCDPISEHNRLYWYRQTLGQGPEFLTYFQNEAQLEKSRLLSDRFSAERPKGSFSTLEIQRTEQGDSAMYLCASSLETPEAFFGQGTRLTVV.

This rearrangement joins TRBV19 to TRBJ2-3, with D unresolved. Germline values: CDR1 LNHDA, CDR2 SQIVND (reference sequence). Trimming pared 5 bases from V and 0 bases from J, leaving 15 bases between. The CDR3 runs 16 residues. DNA for the CDR3: TGTGCCAGTAGTGGGCCGGATTTGGCTAGCACAGATACGCAGTATTTT. This translates into CASSGPDLASTDTQYF. Full variable domain (rest looked up from reference TRBV19 and TRBJ2-3): DGGITQSPKYLFRKEGQNVTLSCEQNLNHDAMYWYRQDPGQGLRLIYYSQIVNDFQKGDIAEGYSVSREKKESFPLTVTSAQKNPTAFYLCASSGPDLASTDTQYFGPGTRLTVL.

This sequence joins TRBV7-9 and TRBJ2-7, with 7 nucleotides matching TRBD1. CDR1 is SEHNR, CDR2 FQNEAQ, per germline (reference sequence). This CDR3 is 14 amino acids long. V was pared by 2 bases and J by 5 bases, with 6 bases of the junction left unmatched. The CDR3 region is CASSLTGDTHEQYF. The DNA of the CDR3 is TGTGCCAGCAGCTTAACAGGGGACACACACGAGCAGTACTTC.

The chain links TRBV27 to TRBJ2-7; 7 nucleotides align to TRBD1. The germline CDR1 and CDR2 sequences are MNHEY and SMNVEV (reference sequence). The CDR3 consists of 16 residues. J lost 2 bases, V lost 2 bases, and 9 bases had no gene match. This CDR3 reads CASSLGSTGATYEQYF. In nucleotides, the CDR3 is TGTGCCAGCAGTTTAGGTAGTACAGGGGCTACCTACGAGCAGTACTTC.

The chain carries TRBV30 and TRBJ2-3, with 8 positions matching TRBD2. V dropped 1 base and J dropped 4; count of bases not matched to a gene: 13. The CDR3 sequence is 17 residues long. From germline, CDR1 is GTSNPN and CDR2 SVGIG (reference sequence). CDR3 protein: CAWSGLVLGGGPDTQYF. The CDR3 DNA reads TGTGCCTGGAGTGGTCTCGTTCTCGGGGGGGGACCAGATACGCAGTATTTT.

The chain employs TRBV27 and TRBJ2-2, with D uncertain. The CDR3 sequence is 14 residues long. Trimming stripped 2 bases from V and 3 bases from J, with 7 bases between. From germline, CDR1 is MNHEY and CDR2 SMNVEV (reference sequence). The CDR3 is CASSLGRYTGELFF. The CDR3 DNA reads as TGTGCCAGCAGTTTAGGGCGGTACACCGGGGAGCTGTTTTTT.

This clone was seen a handful of times. This chain joins TRBV10-3 and TRBJ2-3; a weak D match, TRBD2 (6 bases). Trimming took off 2 bases at V and 3 bases at J, with 15 bases between the two ends. Germline lookup yields CDR1 ENHRY and CDR2 SYGVKD. The CDR3 is 16 amino acids. CDR3 in amino acids: CAISEKAGRRTDTQYF. CDR3 DNA: TGTGCCATCAGTGAGAAGGCGGGGAGGAGAACAGATACGCAGTATTTT.

This chain joins TRBV30 and TRBJ1-2, with a tentative D call TRBD1 (6 bases). This CDR3 has 14 amino acids. Per germline, CDR1 GTSNPN and CDR2 SVGIG (reference sequence). V lost 0 bases and J 1 base, leaving 9 bases between the germline ends. The CDR3 DNA follows: TGTGCCTGGAGTGTAGGAGGGGGTAACTATGGCTACACCTTC. Amino acid sequence: CAWSVGGGNYGYTF.

The gene calls are TRBV5-4 and TRBJ1-3, with D tentatively TRBD1 (5 bases). Germline V lookup: CDR1 SGHNT, CDR2 YYREEE (reference sequence). The CDR3 runs to 13 residues. V was pared by 4 bases and J by 3 bases, with 8 bases between. The CDR3 reads CASSPDNGNTIYF. The CDR3 DNA is TGTGCCAGCAGCCCGGACAATGGAAACACCATATATTTT.

The chain recombines TRBV4-2 with TRBJ2-5; D is uncertain. With 0 bases removed from V and 4 bases from J, the gap between germline ends came to 12 bases. Germline loops: CDR1 LGHNA, CDR2 YNFKEQ. This CDR3 is 15 amino acids long. For the CDR3, the DNA is TGTGCCAGCAGCCAAGATCGGACCCTGGGAGAGACCCAGTACTTC. Amino acids: CASSQDRTLGETQYF.

The chain joins TRBV15 to TRBJ1-2; D remains ambiguous. Trimming shortened V by 0 bases and J by 4 bases, and 9 bases separated the two germline ends. CDR1 is LNHNV and CDR2 is YYDKDF in the germline V gene (reference sequence). The CDR3 totals 14 residues. In nucleotides, the CDR3 is TGTGCCACCAGCAGAGATTTAGGGCTCTATGGCTACACCTTC. It yields the protein CATSRDLGLYGYTF.

This chain uses TRBV30 with TRBJ1-1; D is unresolved. Germline CDR1 GTSNPN, CDR2 SVGIG (reference sequence). CDR3 length: 13 residues. Deletions cut 0 bases from V and 5 bases from J, with 10 bases between. The CDR3 protein is CAWSVGLKTEAFF. The CDR3 coding sequence is TGTGCCTGGAGTGTTGGGTTAAAGACTGAAGCTTTCTTT. The full variable domain, with the rest looked up from reference TRBV30 and TRBJ1-1, is SQTIHQWPATLVQPVGSPLSLECTVEGTSNPNLYWYRQAAGRGLQLLFYSVGIGQISSEVPQNLSASRPQDRQFILSSKKLLLSDSGFYLCAWSVGLKTEAFFGQGTRLTVV.

The chain is built from TRBV9 and TRBJ2-7, with TRBD1 identical over 8 bases. Germline-derived CDR1 and CDR2 are SGDLS and YYNGEE. V dropped 3 bases and J dropped 3; count of bases not matched to a gene: 8. The CDR3 sequence is 15 residues long. For the CDR3, the DNA is TGTGCCAGCAGCGCCTCCGGGACAGGAAGCTACGAGCAGTACTTC. This gives the protein CASSASGTGSYEQYF.

This chain uses TRBV11-2 with TRBJ2-7; D not resolved. The CDR3 runs to 12 residues. Trimming removed 4 bases from V and 0 bases from J, with 4 bases in between. Germline V gene sequence: CDR1 SGHAT, CDR2 FQNNGV. The CDR3 DNA follows: TGTGCCAGCAGCTCTAGCTCCTACGAGCAGTACTTC. Its translation: CASSSSSYEQYF. The variable domain in full, with the rest retrieved from reference TRBV11-2 and TRBJ2-7, is EAGVAQSPRYKIIEKRQSVAFWCNPISGHATLYWYQQILGQGPKLLIQFQNNGVVDDSQLPKDRFSAERLKGVDSTLKIQPAKLEDSAVYLCASSSSSYEQYFGPGTRLTVT.

The chain has TRBV6-6 and TRBJ2-3; no definite D call. The germline V gene encodes CDR1 MNHNY and CDR2 SVGAGI (reference sequence). CDR3 length equals 14 residues. Trimming shortened V by 6 bases and J by 2 bases, and 12 bases separated the two germline ends. For the CDR3, the DNA is TGTGCCAGCAGCAGAGACATTCCCACAGATACGCAGTATTTT. This translates into CASSRDIPTDTQYF.

The CDR3 sequence: CASSAAGGNTGELFF. DNA of the CDR3: TGTGCCAGCAGCGCCGCAGGGGGCAACACCGGGGAGCTGTTTTTT. V is TRBV9 and J is TRBJ2-2; 8 bases agree with TRBD1. Germline values: CDR1 SGDLS, CDR2 YYNGEE. The V gene end was trimmed by 3 bases and the J gene end by 2 bases; junction bases not matched to a gene: 3. The CDR3 extends over 15 amino acids.

The DNA of the CDR3 is TGTGCCAGCAGCGTAGGAGCGGGCGATTCGTACGAGCAGTACTTC. Residues: CASSVGAGDSYEQYF. V is TRBV9 and J is TRBJ2-7; tentative D call: TRBD2 (6 bases). CDR1 SGDLS and CDR2 YYNGEE come from the germline V gene. The V end lost 0 bases, the J end lost 4 bases, and 14 bases lay between the germline ends. The CDR3 is 15 residues long.